This T cell receptor (beta chain) was identified in a study of radiotherapy plus CTLA-4 blockade in lung cancer. Looking at the study overall: Disease control was present in 30% to 40% of patients, and objective responses in about 19%.

This clone was seen a handful of times. The sample carries other DNA sequences with the same CDR3. Assay: immunoSEQ multiplex PCR; the TCRdb copy retains only in-frame clones and omits some. The sample holds about 82,000 clones, approximately 79% seen once. This CDR3 region has 15 residues. Between the trimmed V and J ends, which lost 0 bases and 4 bases, there was a span of 10 bases. From germline, CDR1 is MNHEY and CDR2 SVGAGI. Focal radiation plus CTLA-4 blockade with ipilimumab was administered to patients who had chemo-refractory metastatic non-small-cell lung cancer. The rearrangement uses TRBV6-5 and TRBJ1-5; D may be TRBD1 (6 bases). This receptor was identified in a human donor with non-small cell lung cancer that progressed on radiotherapy plus ipilimumab. The material was peripheral blood, obtained from a patient treated with radiotherapy plus ipilimumab. In nucleotides, the CDR3 is TGTGCCAGCAGTTACTCGGGACAAGGAAATCAGCCCCAGCATTTT. This encodes CASSYSGQGNQPQHF.